These 15 T cell receptor beta chains came from one sample sequenced in a study of T cell responses to AZD1222 COVID-19 vaccine. Sequenced by immunoSEQ multiplex PCR; TCRdb stores in-frame clones only, minus some. The table shows about 190,000 clones, with around nine tenths occurring only once. The specimen was peripheral blood, collected 28 days after the second dose of the MenACWY control vaccine. Receptors originate from an adult who received the MenACWY meningococcal vaccine as a control.

The chain joins TRBV3-1 (or the pseudogene TRBV3-2) to TRBJ2-1, with 10 bases that match TRBD2. The germline V gene has CDR1 LGHDT and CDR2 YNNKEL (reference sequence). This CDR3 region has 16 residues. V lost 2 bases, J lost 3 bases, and 4 bases stayed unmatched. DNA of the CDR3: TGTGCCAGCAGCCAACCCTTAGCGGGAGGCTACAATGAGCAGTTCTTC. Its translation: CASSQPLAGGYNEQFF.

The rearrangement uses TRBV27 and TRBJ1-2; no clear D gene. Germline CDR1 MNHEY, CDR2 SMNVEV (reference sequence). The CDR3 is 16 amino acids. Between the trimmed V and J ends, which lost 4 bases and 4 bases, there was a span of 19 bases. The CDR3 region is CASSSQLTYRGYGYTF. For the CDR3, the DNA is TGTGCCAGCAGTTCCCAGCTTACGTACCGTGGCTATGGCTACACCTTC.

The V call is TRBV11-3, the J call TRBJ2-5, with 8 positions matching TRBD2. The CDR3 is made up of 17 amino acids. Per the germline V gene, CDR1 is SGHNT and CDR2 is YENEEA. V lost 1 base and J lost 4; bases outside the gene matches: 11. The CDR3 protein is CASSLGRRREGRETQYF. The CDR3 DNA sequence: TGTGCCAGCAGCTTAGGGCGGAGACGGGAGGGGCGAGAGACCCAGTACTTC.

The J gene is TRBJ2-7, the V gene TRBV27; D gene ambiguous. Germline values: CDR1 MNHEY, CDR2 SMNVEV (reference sequence). V was clipped by 2 bases and J by 5 bases, with 16 bases between them. This CDR3 region has 15 residues. CDR3 protein: CASSLRARPGNEQYF. The DNA of the CDR3 is TGTGCCAGCAGTTTAAGAGCCCGACCGGGCAACGAGCAGTACTTC.

The chain uses TRBV28 and TRBJ2-7, with TRBD2 as a possible D gene (6 bases). The CDR3 runs to 12 residues. The germline V gene has CDR1 MDHEN and CDR2 SYDVKM. Trimming removed 6 bases at V and 11 bases at J, with 17 bases between. This CDR3 is CASRVPGGAEYF. CDR3 nucleotides: TGTGCCAGCAGGGTACCAGGAGGGGCTGAGTACTTC.

This chain links TRBV6-1 with TRBJ2-1; the match to TRBD1 covers 8 bases. V was clipped by 3 bases and J by 6 bases; unmatched bases: 7. This CDR3 has 15 amino acids. Germline lookup yields CDR1 MNHNS and CDR2 SASEGT. CDR3 amino acids: CASSEDRANLNEQFF. In nucleotides, the CDR3 is TGTGCCAGCAGTGAGGACAGGGCTAATCTCAATGAGCAGTTCTTC.

The rearrangement joins TRBV6-5 to TRBJ2-1; D remains ambiguous. The germline V gene encodes CDR1 MNHEY and CDR2 SVGAGI. The CDR3 contains 15 residues. V was pared by 6 bases and J by 4 bases, with 16 bases between. CDR3: CASRLAPDAYNEQFF. The DNA of the CDR3 is TGTGCCAGCAGACTCGCTCCGGACGCATACAATGAGCAGTTCTTC.

This sequence joins TRBV7-3 and TRBJ2-5; 7 bases align to TRBD1. This CDR3 comprises 13 residues. The V and J ends lost 5 bases and 5 bases, in that order; junction bases with no gene match: 5. The V gene's germline CDR1 is SGHTA and CDR2 FQGTGA. CDR3 sequence: CASSLTGWETQYF. The CDR3 bases are TGTGCCAGCAGCCTGACAGGGTGGGAGACCCAGTACTTC.

The chain is built from TRBV18 and TRBJ2-1; TRBD2 is a possible D gene (5 bases). This CDR3 is 14 amino acids long. The germline V gene encodes CDR1 KGHSH and CDR2 LQKENI. V was clipped by 1 base and J by 8 bases, with 12 bases between them. The CDR3, as DNA: TGTGCCAGCTCACCACGAGAGGGCCACGATGAGCAGTTCTTC. It encodes CASSPREGHDEQFF.

The rearrangement uses TRBV19 and TRBJ2-1, with D perhaps being TRBD1 or TRBD2 (6 bases each). CDR1 and CDR2 (germline): LNHDA, SQIVND (reference sequence). The CDR3 sequence is 16 residues long. The V gene lost 7 bases and the J gene lost 2 bases, with 18 bases spanning the gap. CDR3 protein: CASTPGGGLTYNEQFF. The CDR3 bases are TGTGCCAGTACCCCCGGAGGGGGATTGACCTACAATGAGCAGTTCTTC.

The genes are TRBV11-2 and TRBJ2-4; no reliable D call. This CDR3 has 16 amino acids. The V gene lost 1 base and the J gene lost 0 bases, with 10 bases spanning the gap. Per the germline V gene, CDR1 is SGHAT and CDR2 is FQNNGV. The CDR3 region is CASSLGLSIAKNIQYF. The CDR3 coding sequence is TGTGCCAGCAGCTTAGGTCTGTCCATAGCCAAAAACATTCAGTACTTC.

The genes are TRBV30 and TRBJ1-6, with 7 bases aligning to TRBD1. CDR3 length equals 16 residues. Germline V gene sequence: CDR1 GTSNPN, CDR2 SVGIG (reference sequence). V was clipped by 1 base and J by 2 bases; unmatched bases: 5. The CDR3 nucleotides are TGTGCCTGGAGTGGACAGGGATTCACCTATAATTCACCCCTCCACTTT. Its translation is CAWSGQGFTYNSPLHF.

V and J are TRBV7-2 and TRBJ2-2; D may be TRBD1 (5 bases). This CDR3 is 13 amino acids long. V was clipped by 4 bases and J by 5 bases, with 8 bases between them. The germline V gene encodes CDR1 SGHTA and CDR2 FQGNSA. CDR3: CASSSPGTGELFF. The CDR3 nucleotides read TGTGCCAGCAGCTCCCCAGGGACCGGGGAGCTGTTTTTT. Full variable domain (remainder filled in from reference TRBV7-2 and TRBJ2-2): GAGVSQSPSNKVTEKGKDVELRCDPISGHTALYWYRQSLGQGLEFLIYFQGNSAPDKSGLPSDRFSAERTGGSVSTLTIQRTQQEDSAVYLCASSSPGTGELFFGEGSRLTVL.

The rearrangement links TRBV19 to TRBJ2-2; a weak D match, TRBD2 (5 bases). The CDR3 runs 17 residues. V lost 3 bases and J 4 bases, leaving 18 bases between the germline ends. In germline, CDR1 is LNHDA, CDR2 SQIVND (reference sequence). CDR3 loop: CASSMGWSGSVTGELFF. DNA for the CDR3: TGTGCCAGTAGTATGGGATGGTCTGGTAGCGTCACCGGGGAGCTGTTTTTT.

The chain recombines TRBV7-3 with TRBJ1-1, with unresolved D. Germline CDR1 is SGHTA and CDR2 is FQGTGA. The CDR3 has 14 residues. V was clipped by 5 bases and J by 1 base, with 11 bases between them. The CDR3 is CASSPSGANTEAFF. The CDR3 DNA is TGTGCCAGCAGCCCCTCAGGCGCGAACACTGAAGCTTTCTTT.